Described below is a single TCR beta chain sequence and its context. There are 15 residues in the CDR3. The junction had 11 bases not matched to a gene; V was cut back by 6 bases and J by 3 bases. Germline V gene lookup returns CDR1 SNHLY and CDR2 FYNNEI. Clones were sequenced by immunoSEQ multiplex PCR, and TCRdb holds only the in-frame ones, with some missing. The top ten hold 3.5% to 4.5% of the sample, which has about 50,000 clones, roughly nine tenths seen once. The data derive from a study of technical replicates of blood from a few donors. The clonotype was recovered from a human donor in good health. Some clones in this sample may be carry-over from other donors' samples. The rearrangement links TRBV2 to TRBJ2-7, with 7 positions matching TRBD2. Material for sequencing was PBMCs. This chain's CDR3 is CASRASGRPDYEQYF. The CDR3 region has the DNA TGTGCCAGCAGGGCTAGCGGACGACCCGACTACGAGCAGTACTTC.